Sequencing of this TCR beta chain was carried out in a study of T cell responses to AZD1222 COVID-19 vaccine (dated by TCRdb to about 2021). Looking at the study overall: TCR sequencing covered roughly 230 trial participants: roughly 200 given two doses of AZD1222 and 26 given two doses of MenACWY control vaccine. Trial participants were enrolled by age into 18-55, 56-69 and 70-plus year subgroups, with roughly 150, 30 and 60 TCR-sequenced participants respectively.

This clone was observed a few times. The antigen this receptor binds is unknown. No clone much larger than this one lies a single base away; base qualities are absent. The germline V gene (reference sequence) gives CDR1 as SEHNR and CDR2 as FQNEAQ. From V the trimming removes 5 bases and from J it removes 5 bases, while the gene matches leave 9 bases of the junction unaccounted for. Measured from the cysteine to the phenylalanine, the CDR3 is 14 residues long. The kept DNA is CDR3 alone, 42 bases in frame from the first base. The CDR3 regions of human TCRbeta chains were subjected to immunosequencing. Per the authors' processing: Repertoire TCRs were checked for matches against a reference library of SARS-CoV-2-specific TCRs that had been generated using the MIRA antigen-specificity platform. Breadth was defined as the fraction of unique TCRs that were SARS-CoV-2-associated. Depth was defined as the fraction of total T cells that were SARS-CoV-2-associated. Using the MIRA data, each spike-specific TCR was assigned both to the spike region to which the TCR was reactive and to a CD4 or CD8 class. Log10-transformed breadth and depth values were compared by one-way ANOVA with Sidak's multiple comparisons tests. Sourced from immuneACCESS, this table was stored by TCRdb with only in-frame sequences that have V and J called. A share of the clones is absent; for the studies checked, an unresolved V gene accounts for under half, and the remainder has no known explanation. V and J calls and clone size are as listed in that table; D and trimming were resolved from the DNA. For this sample the table gives under 150,000 clones, of which approximately 91% were detected only once. Around 1.8% of the sample is taken by the ten largest.

Study-wide findings and limitations: The vaccine-associated CD4 TCRs covered the entire spike protein, and the dominant responses fell in regions 160-218 and 743-854. A significant rise in spike-specific TCR breadth and depth was observed after two AZD1222 doses relative to day 0 and relative to MenACWY recipients. Epitopes outside the regions mutated in the B.1.351 and B.1.1.7 variants were reportedly recognized by nearly half of the unique spike-specific TCRs. The 56-69-year group was small, and its depth increase did not reach significance, likely because of low power. Participants were mostly white British and included more females than males, and it was suggested by the authors that clonal diversity may have been underestimated. No day 14 peak-response samples were available, so repertoires were characterized only after the peak T cell response. Conclusions about previously exposed vaccinees are limited because only six or seven AZD1222 recipients were SARS-CoV-2 seropositive at baseline.

According to the study, the label for this sample's time point signals: about 28 days (+/-7) after the second vaccine dose. AZD1222 recipients with second doses at about 4 weeks or about 12 weeks were pooled, because spike-specific TCR depth and breadth did not differ between schedules. Samples from vaccinated people were obtained from the UK trials COV001 and COV002, which included a single-blind randomized controlled phase 2/3 trial of AZD1222 (ChAdOx1 nCoV-19) in healthy adults. For TCRbeta chain sequencing, PBMC samples from trial participants were taken at day 0 and at day 28 after the second dose.

The TCR originated in an adult who received the AZD1222 COVID-19 vaccine. Specimen: peripheral blood, collected 28 days after the second AZD1222 dose. The chain links TRBV7-9 with TRBJ2-7; the junction holds 7 bases that match TRBD1. The sequenced DNA: TGTGCCAGCAGCCGCGACAGGGTGGAGGACGAGCAGTACTTC. Translation gives CASSRDRVEDEQYF.